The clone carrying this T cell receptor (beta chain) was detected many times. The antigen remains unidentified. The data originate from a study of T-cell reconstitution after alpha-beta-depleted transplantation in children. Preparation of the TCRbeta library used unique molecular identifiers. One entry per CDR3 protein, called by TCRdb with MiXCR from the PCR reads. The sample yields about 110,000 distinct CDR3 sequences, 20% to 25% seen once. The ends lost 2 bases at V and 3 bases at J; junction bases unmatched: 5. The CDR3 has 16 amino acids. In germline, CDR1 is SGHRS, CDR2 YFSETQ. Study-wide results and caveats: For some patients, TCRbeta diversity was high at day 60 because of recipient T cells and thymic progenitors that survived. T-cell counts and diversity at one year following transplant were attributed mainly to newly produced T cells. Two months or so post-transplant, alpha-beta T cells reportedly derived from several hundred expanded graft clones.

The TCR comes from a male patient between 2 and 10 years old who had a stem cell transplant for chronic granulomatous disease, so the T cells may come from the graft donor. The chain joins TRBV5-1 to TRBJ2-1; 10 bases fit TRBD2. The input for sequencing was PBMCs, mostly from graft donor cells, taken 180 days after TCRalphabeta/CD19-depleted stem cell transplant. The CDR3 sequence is CASSFLAGAGYNEQFF. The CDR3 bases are TGCGCCAGCAGCTTTCTAGCGGGAGCGGGCTACAATGAGCAGTTCTTC.